This T cell receptor (beta chain) was recorded in a study of breast tumors, draining lymph nodes, adjacent tissues. This CDR3 is 15 amino acids long. The V end lost 5 bases, the J end lost 0 bases, and 11 bases lay between the germline ends. From germline, CDR1 is SGHAT and CDR2 FQNNGV. This clonotype was counted ten times or more. Its matching antigen is unknown. TCRdb passed the multiplex PCR reads through MiXCR, listing each CDR3 protein once. This sample has tens of thousands of distinct CDR3 sequences, with around 35% found just once. Findings of the study overall: That most tumor T cells come from lymph nodes remained unproven. Tumor and nontumor repertoires were significantly more similar in luminal-like than in basal-like breast cancer. Compared with lymph nodes, tumors were less diverse; compared with nontumor tissue, more.

Specimen: breast tumor tissue. The TCR originated in a female donor with breast cancer. Some clones in this sample may be carry-over from other donors' samples. The rearrangement links TRBV11-2 to TRBJ2-1, with D tentatively TRBD2 (6 bases). The DNA of the CDR3 is TGTGCCAGCAGCACCGGACTATACTCCTACAATGAGCAGTTCTTC. Protein product: CASSTGLYSYNEQFF.